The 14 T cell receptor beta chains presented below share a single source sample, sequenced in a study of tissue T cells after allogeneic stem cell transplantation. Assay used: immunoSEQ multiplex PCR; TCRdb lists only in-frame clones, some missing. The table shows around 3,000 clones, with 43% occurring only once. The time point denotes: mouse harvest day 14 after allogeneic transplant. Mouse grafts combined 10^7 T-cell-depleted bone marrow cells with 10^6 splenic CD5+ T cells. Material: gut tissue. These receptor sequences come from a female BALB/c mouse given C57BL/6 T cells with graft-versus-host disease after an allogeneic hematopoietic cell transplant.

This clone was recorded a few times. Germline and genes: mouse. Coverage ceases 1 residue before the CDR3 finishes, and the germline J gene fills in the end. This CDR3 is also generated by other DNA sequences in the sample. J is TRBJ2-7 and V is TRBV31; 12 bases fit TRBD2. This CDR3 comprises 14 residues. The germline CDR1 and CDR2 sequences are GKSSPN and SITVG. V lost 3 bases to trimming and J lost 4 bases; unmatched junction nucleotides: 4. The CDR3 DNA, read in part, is TGTGCCTGGAGCCTCGGGACTGGGGGGTATGAACAGTAC. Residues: CAWSLGTGGYEQY. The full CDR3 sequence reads CAWSLGTGGYEQYF.

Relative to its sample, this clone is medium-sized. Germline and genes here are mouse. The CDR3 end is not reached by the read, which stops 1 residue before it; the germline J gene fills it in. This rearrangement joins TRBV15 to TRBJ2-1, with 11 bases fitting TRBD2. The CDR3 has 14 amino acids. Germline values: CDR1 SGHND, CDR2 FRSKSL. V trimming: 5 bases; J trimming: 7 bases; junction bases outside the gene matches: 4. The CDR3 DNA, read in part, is TGTGCCAGCAGTCTACTGGGGGGGCGGGCTGAGCAGTTC. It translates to CASSLLGGRAEQF. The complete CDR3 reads CASSLLGGRAEQFF.

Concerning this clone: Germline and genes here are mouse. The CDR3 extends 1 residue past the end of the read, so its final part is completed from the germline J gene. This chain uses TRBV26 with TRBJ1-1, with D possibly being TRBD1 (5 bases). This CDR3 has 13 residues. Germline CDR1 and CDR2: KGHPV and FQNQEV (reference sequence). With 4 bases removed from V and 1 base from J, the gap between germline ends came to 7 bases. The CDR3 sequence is CASSPQGNTEVFF. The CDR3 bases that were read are TGTGCCAGCAGTCCTCAGGGAAACACAGAAGTCTTC.

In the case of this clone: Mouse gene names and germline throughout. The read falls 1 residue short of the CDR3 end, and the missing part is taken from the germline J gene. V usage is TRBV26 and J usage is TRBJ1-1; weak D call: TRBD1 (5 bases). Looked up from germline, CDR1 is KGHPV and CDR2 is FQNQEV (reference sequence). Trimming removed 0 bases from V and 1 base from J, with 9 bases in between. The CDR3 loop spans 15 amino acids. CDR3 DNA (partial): TGTGCCAGCAGTCTGTCCCGGGGGAGAAACACAGAAGTCTTC. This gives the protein CASSLSRGRNTEVF. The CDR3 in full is CASSLSRGRNTEVFF.

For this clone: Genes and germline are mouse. CDR3 DNA, as far as it was read: TGTGCCAGCAGTTTAGGACAATCTTCCAACGAAAGATTATTT. This sequence encodes CASSLGQSSNERLF. The CDR3, in full, reads CASSLGQSSNERLFF. The chain uses TRBV15 and TRBJ1-4; D gene uncertain. The read falls 1 residue short of the CDR3 end, and the missing part is taken from the germline J gene. The CDR3 spans 15 residues. The germline V gene has CDR1 SGHND and CDR2 FRSKSL. Between the trimmed V and J ends, which lost 1 base and 1 base, there was a span of 7 bases.

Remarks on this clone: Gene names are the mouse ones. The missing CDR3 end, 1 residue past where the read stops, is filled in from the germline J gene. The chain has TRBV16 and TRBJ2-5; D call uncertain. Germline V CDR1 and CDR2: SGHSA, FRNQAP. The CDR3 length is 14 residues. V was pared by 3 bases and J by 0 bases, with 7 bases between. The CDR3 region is CASSFSNNQDTQYF. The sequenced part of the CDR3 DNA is TGTGCAAGCAGCTTTAGCAATAACCAAGACACCCAGTAC.

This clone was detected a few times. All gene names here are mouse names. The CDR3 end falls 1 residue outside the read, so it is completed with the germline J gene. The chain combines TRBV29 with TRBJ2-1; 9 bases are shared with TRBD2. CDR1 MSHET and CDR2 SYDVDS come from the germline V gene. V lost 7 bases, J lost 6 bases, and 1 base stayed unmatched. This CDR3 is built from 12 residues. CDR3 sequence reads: CASNWGVAEQFF. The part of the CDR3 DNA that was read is TGTGCTAGCAACTGGGGGGTTGCTGAGCAGTTC.

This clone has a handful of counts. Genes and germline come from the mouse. CDR3 DNA, as far as it was read: TGTGCCAGCGGACTGGGGGCAAACTATGCTGAGCAGTTC. Translating gives CASGLGANYAEQF. The entire CDR3 reads CASGLGANYAEQFF. This rearrangement joins TRBV13-3 to TRBJ2-1; 10 positions agree with TRBD2. With the read ending 1 residue before the CDR3 end, the germline J gene is used to fill in that end. The CDR3 consists of 14 residues. Per germline, CDR1 NNHDY and CDR2 SYVADS. Trimming removed 7 bases from V and 1 base from J; junction bases left unmatched: 2.

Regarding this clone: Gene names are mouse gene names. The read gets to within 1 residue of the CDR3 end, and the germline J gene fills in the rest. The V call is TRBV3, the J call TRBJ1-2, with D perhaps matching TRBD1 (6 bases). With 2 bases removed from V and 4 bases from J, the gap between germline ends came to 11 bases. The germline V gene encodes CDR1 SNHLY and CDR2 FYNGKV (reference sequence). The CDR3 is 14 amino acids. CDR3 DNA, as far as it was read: TGTGCCAGCAGCTTAAACAGGGAGGGCTCCGACTACACC. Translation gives CASSLNREGSDYT. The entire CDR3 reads CASSLNREGSDYTF.

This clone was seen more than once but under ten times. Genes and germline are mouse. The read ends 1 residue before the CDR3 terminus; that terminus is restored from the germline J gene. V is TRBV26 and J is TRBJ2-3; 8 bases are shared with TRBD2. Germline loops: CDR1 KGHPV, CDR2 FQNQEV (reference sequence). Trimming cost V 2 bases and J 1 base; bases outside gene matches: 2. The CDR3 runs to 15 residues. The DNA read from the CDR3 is TGTGCCAGCAGTCTGGGGGGGGCCGGTGCAGAAACGCTGTAT. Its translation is CASSLGGAGAETLY. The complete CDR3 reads CASSLGGAGAETLYF.

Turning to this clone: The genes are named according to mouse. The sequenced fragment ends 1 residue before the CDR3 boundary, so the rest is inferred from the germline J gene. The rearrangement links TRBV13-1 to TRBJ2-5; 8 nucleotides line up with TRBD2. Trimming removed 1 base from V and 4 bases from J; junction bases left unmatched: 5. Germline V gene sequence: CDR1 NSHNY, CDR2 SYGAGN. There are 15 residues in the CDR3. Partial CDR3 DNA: TGTGCCAGCAGTGATTCGGCTGGGGGGAAAGACACCCAGTAC. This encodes CASSDSAGGKDTQY. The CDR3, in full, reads CASSDSAGGKDTQYF.

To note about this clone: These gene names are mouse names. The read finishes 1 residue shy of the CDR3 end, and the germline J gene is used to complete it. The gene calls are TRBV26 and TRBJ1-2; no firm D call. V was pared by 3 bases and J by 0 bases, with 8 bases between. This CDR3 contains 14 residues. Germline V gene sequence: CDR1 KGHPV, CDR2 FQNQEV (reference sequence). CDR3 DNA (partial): TGTGCCAGCAGTCTAGGCATTGCAAACTCCGACTACACC. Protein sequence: CASSLGIANSDYT. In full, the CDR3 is CASSLGIANSDYTF.

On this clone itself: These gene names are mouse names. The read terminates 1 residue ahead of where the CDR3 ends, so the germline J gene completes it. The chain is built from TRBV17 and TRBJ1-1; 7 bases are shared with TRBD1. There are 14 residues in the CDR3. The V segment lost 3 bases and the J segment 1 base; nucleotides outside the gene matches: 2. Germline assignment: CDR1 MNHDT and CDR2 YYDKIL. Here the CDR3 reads CASSRRGPNTEVFF. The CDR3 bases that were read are TGTGCTAGCAGTAGGAGGGGGCCGAACACAGAAGTCTTC.

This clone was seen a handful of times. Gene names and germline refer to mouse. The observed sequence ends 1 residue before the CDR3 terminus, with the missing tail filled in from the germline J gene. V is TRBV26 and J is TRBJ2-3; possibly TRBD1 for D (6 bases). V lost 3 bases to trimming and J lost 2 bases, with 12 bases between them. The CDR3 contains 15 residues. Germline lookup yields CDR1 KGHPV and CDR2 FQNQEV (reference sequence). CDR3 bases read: TGTGCCAGCAGTCTAGGTCAGGGGTTTGCAGAAACGCTGTAT. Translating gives CASSLGQGFAETLY. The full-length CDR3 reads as CASSLGQGFAETLYF.